This T cell receptor beta chain was observed in a study of response to subunit inactivated influenza vaccine. General study results and limits: Every seasonal influenza vaccination brings in few new T cells, the authors suggested.

With respect to this clonotype: What it recognizes is unknown.

This CDR3 has 15 residues. Germline lookup yields CDR1 SQVTM and CDR2 ANQGSEA. Trimming cost V 6 bases and J 2 bases; bases outside gene matches: 9. TCRdb used MiXCR to reprocess the RT-PCR reads, holding one entry per CDR3 protein. The table records around 570,000 distinct CDR3 sequences, around 10% of them present only once. The same data also went into a second study, on T cells expressing NK-cell markers. That work contributes: TCR beta libraries carry UMIs added by 5'RACE template switching. Beta-chain profiling covered CD3+CD56+NKG2C+, CD3+CD56+NKG2C- and CD3+CD56-NKG2C+ sorted subsets. Restriction of sorting to alpha-beta TCR T cells was accomplished in several experiments using an anti-gamma-delta TCR antibody. The CD3+CD56-NKG2C+ fraction of several donors was also led by these clonotypes.

V usage is TRBV29-1 and J usage is TRBJ2-2; 7 positions match TRBD2. This TCR was sampled from a man in his fifties who received an inactivated influenza vaccine. Specimen: PBMCs from blood, collected on the day of vaccination. The CDR3 loop reads CSVAWGGVNTGELFF. The CDR3 nucleotides are TGCAGCGTAGCATGGGGGGGAGTCAACACCGGGGAGCTGTTTTTT.